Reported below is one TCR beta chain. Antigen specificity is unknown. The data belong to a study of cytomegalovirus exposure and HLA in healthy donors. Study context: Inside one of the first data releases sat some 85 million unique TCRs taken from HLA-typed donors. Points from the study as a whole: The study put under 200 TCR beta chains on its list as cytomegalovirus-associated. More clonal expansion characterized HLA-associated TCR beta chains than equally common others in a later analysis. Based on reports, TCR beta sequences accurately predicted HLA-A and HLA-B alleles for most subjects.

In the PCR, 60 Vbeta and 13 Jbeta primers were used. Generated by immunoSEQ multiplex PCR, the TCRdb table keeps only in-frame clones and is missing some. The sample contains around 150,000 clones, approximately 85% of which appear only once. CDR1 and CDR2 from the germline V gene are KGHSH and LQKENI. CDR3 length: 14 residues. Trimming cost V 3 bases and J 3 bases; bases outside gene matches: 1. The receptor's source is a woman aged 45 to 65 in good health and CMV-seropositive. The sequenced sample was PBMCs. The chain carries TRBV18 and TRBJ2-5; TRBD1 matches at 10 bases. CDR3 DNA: TGTGCCAGCTCACCTGGGACAGGGGAAGAGACCCAGTACTTC. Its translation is CASSPGTGEETQYF.